These 28 T cell receptor beta chains share one sample of origin, sequenced in a study of blood T cell repertoires in COVID-19. Measured with immunoSEQ multiplex PCR; TCRdb has only the in-frame clones, and not every one. The sample lists roughly 200,000 clones, roughly 80% occurring once. Sequenced: peripheral blood. The receptors were sampled from a woman aged 35 to 49 with COVID-19, enrolled during active disease.

This sequence joins TRBV7-3 and TRBJ1-4; 7 positions match TRBD1. The CDR3 is 15 residues long. V was pared by 5 bases and J by 8 bases, with 11 bases of the junction left unmatched. Germline V gene sequence: CDR1 SGHTA, CDR2 FQGTGA. CDR3 amino acids: CASSLTGTDGEKLFF. CDR3 bases: TGTGCCAGCAGCCTGACCGGGACAGACGGGGAAAAACTGTTTTTT.

This sequence joins TRBV27 and TRBJ1-5; no definite D call. The CDR3 consists of 14 residues. V lost 4 bases and J lost 3, with 10 bases in between. Germline CDR1 and CDR2: MNHEY and SMNVEV (reference sequence). The CDR3 protein is CASSSLNFNQPQHF. The CDR3 nucleotides read TGTGCCAGCAGTTCCCTTAACTTCAATCAGCCCCAGCATTTT.

V and J are TRBV19 and TRBJ1-4; TRBD1 agrees at 7 bases. The CDR3 length is 15 residues. The germline V gene encodes CDR1 LNHDA and CDR2 SQIVND (reference sequence). V trimming: 4 bases; J trimming: 2 bases; junction bases outside the gene matches: 4. The chain's CDR3 is CASSRQGATNEKLFF. CDR3 in DNA: TGTGCCAGTAGTAGACAGGGTGCGACTAATGAAAAACTGTTTTTT.

The chain is built from TRBV10-3 and TRBJ1-5; 7 bases agree with TRBD1. Trimming at V came to 6 bases and at J to 2 bases, leaving 4 bases not matched to a gene. The CDR3 contains 14 residues. CDR1 ENHRY and CDR2 SYGVKD come from the germline V gene. CDR3 amino acids: CAISLDRGNQPQHF. Here the CDR3 DNA reads TGTGCCATCAGCCTCGACAGGGGCAATCAGCCCCAGCATTTT.

The chain employs TRBV30 and TRBJ2-6; possibly TRBD1 for D (6 bases). The CDR3 covers 13 residues. Germline-derived CDR1 and CDR2 are GTSNPN and SVGIG (reference sequence). With 7 bases removed from V and 2 bases from J, the gap between germline ends came to 9 bases. The CDR3 bases are TGTGCCTTACAGGGCCCTGGGGCCAACGTCCTGACTTTC. Translated: CALQGPGANVLTF. Full variable domain (outside the CDR3, taken from reference TRBV30 and TRBJ2-6): SQTIHQWPATLVQPVGSPLSLECTVEGTSNPNLYWYRQAAGRGLQLLFYSVGIGQISSEVPQNLSASRPQDRQFILSSKKLLLSDSGFYLCALQGPGANVLTFGAGSRLTVL.

This rearrangement joins TRBV4-2 to TRBJ1-1; D ambiguous. Looked up from germline, CDR1 is LGHNA and CDR2 is YNFKEQ. Trimming removed 0 bases from V and 5 bases from J, with 13 bases in between. CDR3 length: 15 residues. Here the CDR3 DNA reads TGTGCCAGCAGCCAAGATTCGGGGTTGGAGACTGAAGCTTTCTTT. It yields the protein CASSQDSGLETEAFF.

The rearrangement links TRBV18 to TRBJ1-2, with 11 positions matching TRBD1. CDR3 length equals 15 residues. Germline assignment: CDR1 KGHSH and CDR2 LQKENI. Trimming cost V 0 bases and J 13 bases; bases outside gene matches: 10. This CDR3 is CASSPPMGQGVVSTF. DNA for the CDR3: TGTGCCAGCTCACCACCGATGGGACAGGGGGTAGTGAGCACCTTC.

V gene TRBV5-1 combines with J gene TRBJ2-5; D gene ambiguous. The V end lost 3 bases, the J end lost 1 base, and 7 bases lay between the germline ends. The CDR3 is 13 residues long. The germline CDR1 and CDR2 sequences are SGHRS and YFSETQ. The CDR3 loop reads CASSSNGQETQYF. The CDR3 coding sequence is TGCGCCAGCAGCTCGAACGGCCAAGAGACCCAGTACTTC.

The CDR3 reads CASSPPSVPSGNTIYF. As DNA, the CDR3 is TGTGCCAGCTCACCACCATCGGTACCCTCTGGAAACACCATATATTTT. V gene TRBV18 combines with J gene TRBJ1-3; D not certain. Germline V gene data show CDR1 as KGHSH and CDR2 as LQKENI. The CDR3 contains 16 residues. Trimming shortened V by 0 bases and J by 0 bases, and 9 bases separated the two germline ends.

V usage is TRBV7-2 and J usage is TRBJ1-1; no clear D. V shed 1 base and J shed 4 bases, with 13 bases lying between them. CDR3 size: 15 residues. CDR1 is SGHTA and CDR2 is FQGNSA in the germline V gene. The CDR3 spells CASSLGRRLSTEAFF. Written as DNA, the CDR3 is TGTGCCAGCAGCTTAGGGAGACGGCTCAGCACTGAAGCTTTCTTT.

The V and J genes are TRBV27 and TRBJ2-3; weak D call: TRBD2 (6 bases). Trimming removed 7 bases at V and 1 base at J, with 9 bases between. The CDR3 covers 13 residues. The germline gives CDR1 MNHEY, CDR2 SMNVEV (reference sequence). The CDR3 here is CASNPSGTDTQYF. The DNA of the CDR3 is TGTGCCAGCAATCCTAGCGGCACAGATACGCAGTATTTT.

This clone was seen just once. V gene TRBV5-6 combines with J gene TRBJ2-1; 7 nucleotides agree with TRBD2. This CDR3 contains 12 residues. Germline assignment: CDR1 SGHDT and CDR2 YYEEEE. V dropped 6 bases and J dropped 9; count of bases not matched to a gene: 6. CDR3 protein: CASTAGASEQFF. CDR3 nucleotide sequence: TGTGCCAGCACGGCGGGAGCCAGTGAGCAGTTCTTC. The variable domain in full, completed from reference TRBV5-6 and TRBJ2-1, reads DAGVTQSPTHLIKTRGQQVTLRCSPKSGHDTVSWYQQALGQGPQFIFQYYEEEERQRGNFPDRFSGHQFPNYSSELNVNALLLGDSALYLCASTAGASEQFFGPGTRLTVL.

This sequence joins TRBV21-1 and TRBJ1-1; the table names TRBD1, a call not compared with the DNA. TRBV21-1 is annotated as a pseudogene. There are 15 residues in the CDR3. This CDR3 is CASGGKGGPNTEAFF. CDR3 nucleotide sequence: TGTGCCAGCGGGGGGAAAGGGGGCCCGAACACTGAAGCTTTCTTT.

The CDR3 nucleotides are TGTGCCATCAGTCTCAGAAGAACTAGCGGGAGAGGCACAGATACGCAGTATTTT. It is translated as CAISLRRTSGRGTDTQYF. This rearrangement joins TRBV10-3 to TRBJ2-3; 11 nucleotides align to TRBD2. CDR3 length equals 18 residues. The trim removed 5 bases at V and 1 base at J, leaving 11 bases unmatched. The germline V gene encodes CDR1 ENHRY and CDR2 SYGVKD.

The rearrangement uses TRBV19 and TRBJ2-5; 7 positions match TRBD1. This CDR3 has 16 amino acids. CDR1 and CDR2 from the germline V gene are LNHDA and SQIVND (reference sequence). Trimming cost V 5 bases and J 5 bases; bases outside gene matches: 14. CDR3 DNA: TGTGCCAGTAGTCCCCTGGTAGGGGGCAGTAGGGAGACCCAGTACTTC. Amino acid sequence: CASSPLVGGSRETQYF.

The J gene is TRBJ2-7, the V gene TRBV7-9, with D possibly being TRBD1 (6 bases). V lost 3 bases to trimming and J lost 0 bases, with 12 bases between them. Germline V gene data show CDR1 as SEHNR and CDR2 as FQNEAQ (reference sequence). This CDR3 contains 15 residues. For the CDR3, the DNA is TGTGCCAGCAGCTTGGACGGACAGCTCTCCTACGAGCAGTACTTC. It is translated as CASSLDGQLSYEQYF.

As to this clone: A much larger clonotype is one base distant, so this may be a read error. This sample includes further DNA sequences coding for the same CDR3. The chain has TRBV2 and TRBJ2-2; D is perhaps TRBD1 (5 bases). CDR1 and CDR2 (germline): SNHLY, FYNNEI. V lost 2 bases, J lost 1 base, and 11 bases lay in between. The CDR3 has 16 amino acids. The CDR3 loop is CASSETGAENTGELFF. Written as DNA, the CDR3 is TGTGCCAGCAGTGAAACTGGGGCGGAGAACACCGGGGAGCTGTTTTTT.

The chain has TRBV7-2 and TRBJ1-6; the match to TRBD1 covers 7 bases. V gave up 1 base and J gave up 6 bases; unmatched junction bases: 3. CDR3 length equals 15 residues. Germline CDR1 SGHTA, CDR2 FQGNSA. CDR3 in amino acids: CASSLGQGPNSPLHF. The CDR3 DNA sequence: TGTGCCAGCAGCTTAGGACAGGGCCCTAATTCACCCCTCCACTTT.

V usage is TRBV5-4 and J usage is TRBJ2-5, with no clear D. In germline, CDR1 is SGHNT, CDR2 YYREEE (reference sequence). V lost 2 bases, J lost 2 bases, and 13 bases lay in between. The CDR3 runs to 15 residues. As DNA, the CDR3 is TGTGCCAGCAGCTTCAGAAATCCGTTTCAAGAGACCCAGTACTTC. It is translated as CASSFRNPFQETQYF.

This sequence joins TRBV5-4 and TRBJ2-7; 8 bases fit TRBD1. The CDR3 length is 13 residues. The V segment lost 4 bases and the J segment 6 bases; nucleotides outside the gene matches: 6. Germline lookup yields CDR1 SGHNT and CDR2 YYREEE (reference sequence). The CDR3, as DNA: TGTGCCAGCAGCCCGAGGACAGGGATCGAGCAGTACTTC. Translation gives CASSPRTGIEQYF.

The chain joins TRBV2 to TRBJ1-4; possible D gene TRBD1, 6 bases. Germline CDR1 is SNHLY and CDR2 is FYNNEI. The CDR3 runs to 14 residues. Trimming stripped 7 bases from V and 4 bases from J, with 13 bases between. The CDR3 region is CASNGGPSNEKLFF. The CDR3 DNA reads TGTGCCAGCAATGGGGGCCCAAGTAATGAAAAACTGTTTTTT.

Written as DNA, the CDR3 is TGTGCCAGCAGTGTTGGGGCAGGGCAAGGCCAAGAGACCCAGTACTTC. Residues: CASSVGAGQGQETQYF. The chain employs TRBV6-1 and TRBJ2-5; the D gene is possibly TRBD1 (5 bases). The V end lost 4 bases, the J end lost 1 base, and 16 bases lay between the germline ends. CDR3 length: 16 residues. Per the germline V gene, CDR1 is MNHNS and CDR2 is SASEGT.

The chain combines TRBV19 with TRBJ2-7, with 7 positions matching TRBD2. The CDR3 covers 16 residues. The V and J ends lost 3 bases and 2 bases, in that order; junction bases with no gene match: 10. CDR1 and CDR2 from the germline V gene are LNHDA and SQIVND (reference sequence). Here the CDR3 DNA reads TGTGCCAGTAGTATCGGCGGGGTACGGGGGGCCTACGAGCAGTACTTC. Protein: CASSIGGVRGAYEQYF.

The chain couples TRBV4-1 to TRBJ2-2; D may be TRBD1 (6 bases). Looked up from germline, CDR1 is MGHRA and CDR2 is YSYEKL. V was pared by 2 bases and J by 0 bases, with 13 bases between. The CDR3 is 17 residues long. The CDR3 loop is CASSQYYGTTNTGELFF. Written as DNA, the CDR3 is TGCGCCAGCAGCCAATATTATGGGACAACGAACACCGGGGAGCTGTTTTTT.

The CDR3 nucleotides read TGTGCCAGCAGCCCTCGGGAGACTAGCGGGTTCGGTGAGCAGTTCTTC. Protein product: CASSPRETSGFGEQFF. The genes are TRBV14 and TRBJ2-1, with 10 bases lining up with TRBD2. The CDR3 has 16 amino acids. V dropped 4 bases and J dropped 9; count of bases not matched to a gene: 12. Germline values: CDR1 SGHDN, CDR2 FVKESK.

V is TRBV18 and J is TRBJ2-2; D is possibly TRBD2 (5 bases). The V end lost 5 bases, the J end lost 1 base, and 14 bases lay between the germline ends. The germline CDR1 and CDR2 sequences are KGHSH and LQKENI. The CDR3 length is 16 residues. CDR3 amino acids: CASSSPWTGNTGELFF. The CDR3 nucleotides read TGTGCCAGCTCATCGCCATGGACTGGGAACACCGGGGAGCTGTTTTTT.

The chain is built from TRBV11-2 and TRBJ1-2; a weak D match, TRBD1 (6 bases). Trimming pared 5 bases from V and 8 bases from J, leaving 21 bases between. The CDR3 has 15 amino acids. Germline assignment: CDR1 SGHAT and CDR2 FQNNGV. CDR3 loop: CASSPTTGPSAGYTF. The DNA for the CDR3 is TGTGCCAGCAGCCCAACGACAGGACCGTCGGCCGGCTACACCTTC.

J is TRBJ2-7 and V is TRBV4-3; the D is unclear. V gave up 0 bases and J gave up 3 bases, with 6 bases separating them. The germline V gene encodes CDR1 LGHNA and CDR2 YSLEER. CDR3 size: 13 residues. The CDR3 here is CASSQDKSYEQYF. DNA of the CDR3: TGCGCCAGCAGCCAAGATAAGAGCTACGAGCAGTACTTC.